This TCR beta chain came from a study of T cell responses to AZD1222 COVID-19 vaccine. Study results and limitations: Repertoires were obtained only post-peak T cell response.

Method: immunoSEQ multiplex PCR; TCRdb's copy keeps in-frame clones and lacks some. Of 250,000 to 300,000 clones detected, 90% to 95% appear once; the ten largest clones hold 0.55%. Turning to this clone: Its antigen is not identified.

CDR3 size: 15 residues. Trimming stripped 2 bases from V and 13 bases from J, with 18 bases between. CDR1 is MNHEY, CDR2 SMNVEV, per germline (reference sequence). The starting material was peripheral blood, obtained 28 days after the second AZD1222 dose. The genes are TRBV27 and TRBJ1-6; the D is unclear. The TCR originated in an adult who received the AZD1222 COVID-19 vaccine. Here the CDR3 reads CASSLADGLRSPLHF. The CDR3 region has the DNA TGTGCCAGCAGTTTAGCTGACGGCCTTAGGAGTCCCCTCCACTTT.